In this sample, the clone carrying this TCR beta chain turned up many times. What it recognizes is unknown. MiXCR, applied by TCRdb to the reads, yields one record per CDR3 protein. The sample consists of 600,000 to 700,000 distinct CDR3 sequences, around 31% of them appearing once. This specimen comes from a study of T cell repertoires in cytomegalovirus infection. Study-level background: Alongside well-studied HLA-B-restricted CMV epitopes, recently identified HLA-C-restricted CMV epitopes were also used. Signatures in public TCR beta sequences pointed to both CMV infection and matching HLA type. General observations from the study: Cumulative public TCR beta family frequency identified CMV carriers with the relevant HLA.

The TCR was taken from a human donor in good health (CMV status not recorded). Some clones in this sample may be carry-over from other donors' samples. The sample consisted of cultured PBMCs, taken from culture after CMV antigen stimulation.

The CDR3, as DNA: TGTGCCAGCAGCCAAGCCGGGGAGCTGTTTTTT. Translation: CASSQAGELFF. The chain links TRBV14 to TRBJ2-2; D gene unclear. The ends were cut back, 1 base at V and 6 bases at J, with 0 bases in the middle. This CDR3 has 11 residues. From germline, CDR1 is SGHDN and CDR2 FVKESK.